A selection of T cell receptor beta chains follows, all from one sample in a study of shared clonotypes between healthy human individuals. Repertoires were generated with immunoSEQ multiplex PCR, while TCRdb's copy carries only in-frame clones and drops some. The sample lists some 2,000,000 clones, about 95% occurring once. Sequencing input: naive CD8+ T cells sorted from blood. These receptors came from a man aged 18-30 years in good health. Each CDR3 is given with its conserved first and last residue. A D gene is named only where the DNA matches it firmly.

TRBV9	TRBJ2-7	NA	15	CASSVADGTDYEQYF	TGTGCCAGCAGCGTAGCTGACGGGACCGACTACGAGCAGTACTTC
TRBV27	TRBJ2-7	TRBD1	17	CASSHQEADRGGYEQYF	TGTGCCAGCAGCCATCAAGAAGCGGACAGGGGAGGCTACGAGCAGTACTTC
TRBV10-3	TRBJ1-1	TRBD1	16	CAISESAGGASTEAFF	TGTGCCATCAGTGAGTCCGCAGGGGGCGCTTCCACTGAAGCTTTCTTT
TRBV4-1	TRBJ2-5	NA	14	CASSLGGNVETQYF	TGCGCCAGCAGCCTAGGAGGGAACGTTGAGACCCAGTACTTC
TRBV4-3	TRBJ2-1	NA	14	CASSPEGMSNEQFF	TGCGCCAGCAGCCCCGAAGGTATGAGCAATGAGCAGTTCTTC
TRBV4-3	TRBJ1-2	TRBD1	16	CASSQDLGQDNYGYTF	TGCGCCAGCAGCCAAGACCTGGGACAGGACAACTATGGCTACACCTTC
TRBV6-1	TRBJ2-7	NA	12	CASGYSSYEQYF	TGTGCCAGCGGCTATAGCAGCTACGAGCAGTACTTC
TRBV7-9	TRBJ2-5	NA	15	CASSRQLEQQETQYF	TGTGCCAGCAGCAGACAGCTAGAGCAACAAGAGACCCAGTACTTC
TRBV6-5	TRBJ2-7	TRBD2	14	CASHPRTSGSEQYF	TGTGCCAGCCATCCGAGGACTAGCGGGAGCGAGCAGTACTTC
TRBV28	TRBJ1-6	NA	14	CASSLSGIGSPLHF	TGTGCCAGCAGTTTAAGTGGTATTGGATCACCCCTCCACTTT
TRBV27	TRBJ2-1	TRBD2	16	CASSLSLAGEYNEQFF	TGTGCCAGCAGTTTATCCCTAGCGGGAGAGTACAATGAGCAGTTCTTC
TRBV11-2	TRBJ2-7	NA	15	CASSPGGSRSYEQYF	TGTGCCAGCAGCCCAGGCGGCAGTAGGTCCTACGAGCAGTACTTC
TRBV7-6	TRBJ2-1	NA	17	CASSLIFATHSYNEQFF	TGTGCCAGCAGCTTAATCTTCGCGACCCACTCCTACAATGAGCAGTTCTTC
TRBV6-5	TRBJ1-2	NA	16	CASSYSTGQINYGYTF	TGTGCCAGCAGTTACTCGACCGGACAGATTAACTATGGCTACACCTTC
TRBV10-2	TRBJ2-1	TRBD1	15	CASSWDRVTYNEQFF	TGCGCCAGCAGTTGGGACAGGGTAACCTACAATGAGCAGTTCTTC
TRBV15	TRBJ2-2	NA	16	CATSRTLQLNTGELLF	TGTGCCACCAGCAGAACTCTACAGCTGAACACCGGGGAGCTGCTTTTT
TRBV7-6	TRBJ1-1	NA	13	CASSLLGDTEAFF	TGTGCCAGCAGCTTGTTAGGGGACACTGAAGCTTTCTTT
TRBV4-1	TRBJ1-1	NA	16	CASSHTPNTRNTEAFF	TGCGCCAGCAGCCACACACCCAATACAAGGAACACTGAAGCTTTCTTT
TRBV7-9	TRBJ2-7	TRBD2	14	CASSSSGTVYEQYF	TGTGCCAGCAGCTCCAGCGGGACCGTCTACGAGCAGTACTTC
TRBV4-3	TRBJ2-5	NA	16	CASSQDWMGERETQYF	TGCGCCAGCAGCCAAGATTGGATGGGGGAGAGGGAGACCCAGTACTTC
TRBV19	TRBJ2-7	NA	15	CASSTWDKGSYEQYF	TGTGCCAGTAGTACCTGGGACAAAGGATCCTACGAGCAGTACTTC
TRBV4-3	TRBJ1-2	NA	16	CASSQELTDLNYGYTF	TGCGCCAGCAGCCAAGAGCTGACGGACCTGAACTATGGCTACACCTTC